Listed below are T cell receptor beta chains from one sample, sequenced in a study of neurological immune-mediated disorders. TCRdb reprocessed the 5' RACE reads via MiXCR and lists one record per CDR3 protein. The table has approximately 40,000 distinct CDR3 sequences, 10% seen once; the top ten hold under 8.5%. The specimen sequenced was PBMCs. The receptors derive from a woman in her twenties or thirties with HTLV-1-associated myelopathy (HAM/TSP). Each CDR3 is given with its conserved first and last residue. The D gene is left open where the match is weak. Size tells how often a clone was seen (once, few, many) or the class of an expanded clone, and some rows leave it out.

D gene	V gene	J gene	clone size	CDR3 protein	CDR3 DNA
NA	TRBV20-1	TRBJ1-4	many	CSASQEKLFF	TGCAGTGCCAGTCAAGAAAAACTGTTTTTT
NA	TRBV5-1	TRBJ2-1	NA	CASSPRYRASSYNEQFF	TGCGCCAGCAGCCCCAGATACAGGGCTAGCTCCTACAATGAGCAGTTCTTC
NA	TRBV20-1	TRBJ1-4	many	CSAQDNEKLFF	TGCAGTGCCCAGGACAATGAAAAACTGTTTTTT
NA	TRBV10-3	TRBJ1-2	many	CAISDRAYGYTF	TGTGCCATTTCGGACAGAGCCTATGGCTACACCTTC
NA	TRBV5-1	TRBJ1-1	many	CASSLEGGVGTEAFF	TGCGCCAGCAGCTTGGAGGGGGGTGTCGGCACTGAAGCTTTCTTT
NA	TRBV15	TRBJ1-4	many	CATSGWTAPTNEKLFF	TGTGCCACCAGCGGATGGACGGCGCCAACTAATGAAAAACTGTTTTTT
TRBD2	TRBV5-1	TRBJ2-1	many	CASRYTSGGYNEQFF	TGCGCCAGCAGGTATACTAGCGGGGGATACAATGAGCAGTTCTTC
NA	TRBV10-1	TRBJ2-7	many	CASSESLSYEQYF	TGCGCCAGCAGTGAGTCCTTATCCTACGAGCAGTACTTC
NA	TRBV3-1	TRBJ2-4	many	CASSLGTKLGNIQYF	TGTGCCAGCAGCCTTGGGACCAAGCTAGGAAACATTCAGTACTTC
TRBD2	TRBV7-9	TRBJ2-3	many	CASSFVAGETTDTQYF	TGTGCCAGCAGCTTTGTTGCGGGGGAGACGACAGATACGCAGTATTTT
NA	TRBV5-1	TRBJ1-1	NA	CASRMDTGNTEALF	TGCGCCAGCAGAATGGATACGGGAAACACTGAAGCTTTATTT